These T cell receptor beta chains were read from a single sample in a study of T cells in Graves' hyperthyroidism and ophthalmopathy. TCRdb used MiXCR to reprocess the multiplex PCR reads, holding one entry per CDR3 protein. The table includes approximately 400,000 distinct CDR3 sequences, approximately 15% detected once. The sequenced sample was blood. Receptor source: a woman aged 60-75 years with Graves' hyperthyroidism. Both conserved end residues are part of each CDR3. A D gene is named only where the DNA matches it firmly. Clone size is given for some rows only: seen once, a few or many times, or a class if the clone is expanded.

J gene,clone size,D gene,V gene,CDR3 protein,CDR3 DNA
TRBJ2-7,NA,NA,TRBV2,CASSEDGGGFYEQYF,TGTGCCAGCAGTGAAGATGGGGGCGGTTTCTACGAGCAGTACTTC
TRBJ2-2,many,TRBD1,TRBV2,CASTGTGGLWTGELFF,TGTGCCAGCACCGGGACAGGGGGCCTGTGGACCGGGGAGCTGTTTTTT
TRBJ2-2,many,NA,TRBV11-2,CASSLEGVTGELFF,TGTGCCAGCAGCTTAGAAGGCGTCACCGGGGAGCTGTTTTTT
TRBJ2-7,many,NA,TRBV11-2,CASSLGPNLFYEQYF,TGTGCCAGCAGCTTAGGACCTAATCTTTTCTACGAGCAGTACTTC
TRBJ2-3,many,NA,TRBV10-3,CAISGPTVDTQYF,TGTGCCATCAGCGGCCCGACTGTAGATACGCAGTATTTT
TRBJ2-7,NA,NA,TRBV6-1,CASSTPSLLEQYF,TGTGCCAGCAGCACGCCTAGTTTACTCGAGCAGTACTTC
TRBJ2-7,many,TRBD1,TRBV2,CAIKGGTGASYEQYF,TGTGCCATCAAGGGAGGGACAGGGGCCTCCTACGAGCAGTACTTC
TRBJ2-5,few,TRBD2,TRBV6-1,CASSYGTMGIETQYF,TGTGCCAGCAGTTATGGGACTATGGGTATCGAGACCCAGTACTTC
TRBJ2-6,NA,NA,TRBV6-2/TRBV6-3,CASSDRHSGANVLTF,TGTGCCAGCAGTGACCGCCACTCTGGGGCCAACGTCCTGACTTTC
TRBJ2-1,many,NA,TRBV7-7,CASSLVLSSYNEQFF,TGTGCTAGCAGCTTAGTCCTCAGCTCCTACAATGAGCAGTTCTTC
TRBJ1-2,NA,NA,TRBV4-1,CASSERVRASYGYTF,TGCGCCAGCAGCGAACGTGTTAGGGCTAGCTATGGCTACACCTTC
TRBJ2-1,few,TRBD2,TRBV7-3,CASRGGVAGGSSYNEQFF,TGTGCCAGTAGGGGTGGGGTAGCGGGAGGGAGCTCCTACAATGAGCAGTTCTTC
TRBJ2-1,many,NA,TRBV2,CASSATHNEQFF,TGTGCCAGCAGTGCGACACACAATGAGCAGTTCTTC
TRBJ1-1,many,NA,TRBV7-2,CASSPLDRYTEAFF,TGTGCCAGCAGCCCCCTGGACAGATACACTGAAGCTTTCTTT
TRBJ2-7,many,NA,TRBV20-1,CSARDPGNYEQYF,TGCAGTGCTAGAGATCCGGGGAACTACGAGCAGTACTTC
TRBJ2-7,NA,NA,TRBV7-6,CASDLRGNSYEQYF,TGTGCCAGCGACCTGCGAGGGAACTCCTACGAGCAGTACTTC
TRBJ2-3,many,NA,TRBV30,CAWTQTGLIDTQYF,TGTGCCTGGACCCAGACGGGATTAATAGATACGCAGTATTTT
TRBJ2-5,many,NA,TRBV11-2,CASSPGVRGQETQYF,TGTGCCAGCAGCCCAGGGGTCAGGGGCCAAGAGACCCAGTACTTC
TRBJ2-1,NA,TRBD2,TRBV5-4,CASSLARLADYNEQFF,TGTGCCAGCAGCTTGGCCAGGCTAGCGGACTACAATGAGCAGTTCTTC
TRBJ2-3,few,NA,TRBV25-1,CASCREVDTQYF,TGTGCCAGCTGCCGCGAGGTAGATACGCAGTATTTT
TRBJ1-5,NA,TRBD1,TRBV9,CASSPGTGHSNQPQHF,TGTGCCAGCAGCCCCGGGACAGGACATAGCAATCAGCCCCAGCATTTT
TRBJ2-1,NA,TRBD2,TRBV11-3,CASSGSLGGLAAIYNEQFF,TGTGCCAGCAGCGGAAGTCTTGGTGGTCTAGCGGCTATCTACAATGAGCAGTTCTTC
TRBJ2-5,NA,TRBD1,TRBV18,CASSPDRGRETQYF,TGTGCCAGCTCACCAGACAGGGGCAGGGAGACCCAGTACTTC
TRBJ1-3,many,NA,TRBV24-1,CATSEGDVSSGNTIYF,TGTGCCACCAGTGAGGGGGACGTCAGCTCTGGAAACACCATATATTTT
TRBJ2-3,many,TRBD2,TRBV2,CASSEAGGGTDTQYF,TGTGCCAGCAGTGAGGCGGGAGGGGGCACAGATACGCAGTATTTT
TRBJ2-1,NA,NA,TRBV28,CASSLEGGKQFF,TGTGCCAGCAGTTTAGAGGGGGGCAAGCAGTTCTTC
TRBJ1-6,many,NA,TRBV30,CAWRLQPNSPLHF,TGTGCCTGGAGGTTGCAGCCAAATTCACCCCTCCACTTT
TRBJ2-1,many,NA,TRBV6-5,CASSYSAGSSYNEQFF,TGTGCCAGCAGTTACTCTGCGGGGAGCTCCTACAATGAGCAGTTCTTC
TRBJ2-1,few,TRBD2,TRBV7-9,CASSLDPGLAGGSHNEQFF,TGTGCCAGCAGCTTAGATCCGGGACTAGCGGGAGGGTCCCACAATGAGCAGTTCTTC
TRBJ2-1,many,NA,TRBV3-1,CASSQDRRTVSYNEQFF,TGTGCCAGCAGCCAAGATCGCAGGACAGTTTCCTACAATGAGCAGTTCTTC
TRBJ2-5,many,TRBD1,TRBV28,CASSHPGTGGETQYF,TGTGCCAGCAGCCACCCCGGGACAGGGGGAGAGACCCAGTACTTC
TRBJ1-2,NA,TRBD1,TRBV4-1,CASSQDRGQIYGYTF,TGCGCCAGCAGCCAGGACAGGGGGCAAATCTATGGCTACACCTTC
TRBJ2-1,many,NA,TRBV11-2,CASSLGRGFNEQFF,TGTGCCAGCAGCTTAGGTCGGGGTTTCAATGAGCAGTTCTTC
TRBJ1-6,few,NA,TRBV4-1,CASSQEGRGLKPLHF,TGCGCCAGCAGCCAAGAAGGGAGAGGCCTAAAGCCCCTCCACTTT
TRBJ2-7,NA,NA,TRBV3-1,CASSQKENEQYF,TGTGCCAGCAGCCAAAAAGAGAACGAGCAGTACTTC
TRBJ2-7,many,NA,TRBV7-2,CASSLAAGRGYEQYF,TGTGCCAGCAGCTTAGCAGCGGGCAGGGGTTACGAGCAGTACTTC
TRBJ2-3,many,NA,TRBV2,CASSWGRDTDTQYF,TGTGCCAGCTCTTGGGGTAGAGACACAGATACGCAGTATTTT
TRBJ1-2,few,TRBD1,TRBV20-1,CSARRTGLPYGYTF,TGCAGTGCTCGACGGACAGGGCTCCCTTATGGCTACACCTTC
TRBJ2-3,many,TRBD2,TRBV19,CASSIRLAGGHHTDTQYF,TGTGCCAGTAGTATACGACTAGCGGGAGGTCACCACACAGATACGCAGTATTTT
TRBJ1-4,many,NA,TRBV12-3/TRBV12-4,CASSFSGGEKLFF,TGTGCCAGCAGTTTTTCGGGGGGCGAAAAACTGTTTTTT
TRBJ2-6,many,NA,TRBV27,CASSRSDPSSSGANVLTF,TGTGCCAGCAGTCGCTCAGACCCCTCTAGCTCTGGGGCCAACGTCCTGACTTTC
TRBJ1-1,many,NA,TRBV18,CASSPRVSTEAFF,TGTGCCAGCTCACCAAGGGTCTCCACTGAAGCTTTCTTT
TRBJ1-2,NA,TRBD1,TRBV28,CASRGQEGYGYTF,TGTGCCAGCAGGGGACAGGAGGGATATGGCTACACCTTC
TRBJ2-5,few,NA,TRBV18,CASSPDQAETQYF,TGTGCCAGCTCACCAGACCAGGCAGAGACCCAGTACTTC
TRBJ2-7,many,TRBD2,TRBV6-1,CANSIRLAGQDEQYF,TGTGCCAACTCAATCCGACTAGCGGGACAGGACGAGCAGTACTTC
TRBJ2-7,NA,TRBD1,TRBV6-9,CASSWTGESEQYF,TGTGCCAGCAGTTGGACAGGGGAGAGCGAGCAGTACTTC
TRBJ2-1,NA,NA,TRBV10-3,CAISEFSDDNEQFF,TGTGCCATCAGTGAGTTCTCAGACGACAATGAGCAGTTCTTC
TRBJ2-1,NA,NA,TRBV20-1,CSARDLGITEFF,TGCAGTGCTAGAGATCTGGGGATAACGGAGTTCTTC
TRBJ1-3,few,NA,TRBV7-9,CASSFTGRSGNTIYF,TGTGCCAGCAGCTTTACAGGGAGATCTGGAAACACCATATATTTT
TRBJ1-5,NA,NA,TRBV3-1,CASSQDPTRNQPQHF,TGTGCCAGCAGCCAAGACCCGACAAGGAATCAGCCCCAGCATTTT
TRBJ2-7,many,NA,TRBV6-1,CASSTSGTEQYF,TGTGCCAGCAGTACCTCAGGGACCGAGCAGTACTTC
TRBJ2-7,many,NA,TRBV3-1,CASSQGPSRDEQYF,TGTGCCAGCAGCCAAGGGCCCTCGCGGGACGAGCAGTACTTC
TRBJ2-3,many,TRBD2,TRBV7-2,CASSAPTSGTDTQYF,TGTGCCAGCAGCGCGCCGACTAGCGGCACAGATACGCAGTATTTT
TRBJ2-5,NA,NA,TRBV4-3,CASSLVLAETQYF,TGCGCCAGCAGTCTGGTACTAGCCGAGACCCAGTACTTC
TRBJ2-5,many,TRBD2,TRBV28,CASSPPTYGSGEETQYF,TGTGCCAGCAGTCCCCCGACTTACGGGAGCGGGGAAGAGACCCAGTACTTC
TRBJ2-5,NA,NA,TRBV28,CASSFLRTARDF,TGTGCCAGCAGTTTTCTACGGACAGCAAGGGACTTC
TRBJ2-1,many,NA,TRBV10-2,CASSESWGMYNEQFF,TGCGCCAGCAGTGAGTCCTGGGGGATGTACAATGAGCAGTTCTTC
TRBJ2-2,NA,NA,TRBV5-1,CASSWAGNTGELVF,TGCGCCAGCAGCTGGGCAGGGAACACCGGGGAGCTGGTTTTT
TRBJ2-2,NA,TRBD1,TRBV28,CASNTGTANTGELFF,TGTGCCAGCAACACCGGGACAGCGAACACCGGGGAGCTGTTTTTT